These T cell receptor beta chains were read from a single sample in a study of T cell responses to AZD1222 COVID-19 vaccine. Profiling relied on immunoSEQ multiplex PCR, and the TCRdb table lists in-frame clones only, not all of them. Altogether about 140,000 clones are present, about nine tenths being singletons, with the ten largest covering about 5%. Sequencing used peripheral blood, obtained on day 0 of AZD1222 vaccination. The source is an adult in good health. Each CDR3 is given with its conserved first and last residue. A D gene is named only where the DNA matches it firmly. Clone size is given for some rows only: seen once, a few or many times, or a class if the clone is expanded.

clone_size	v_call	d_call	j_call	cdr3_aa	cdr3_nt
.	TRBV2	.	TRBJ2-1	CASQSDGNNEQFF	TGTGCCTCTCAATCTGACGGCAACAATGAGCAGTTCTTC
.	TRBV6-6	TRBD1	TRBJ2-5	CASIYRQGQETQYF	TGTGCCAGTATTTATCGACAGGGCCAAGAGACCCAGTACTTC
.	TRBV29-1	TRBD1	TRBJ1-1	CSVERGRSTEAFF	TGCAGCGTTGAAAGGGGGCGAAGCACTGAAGCTTTCTTT
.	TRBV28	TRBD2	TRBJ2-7	CASSIISGSGYEQYF	TGTGCCAGCAGTATAATCAGCGGGAGTGGTTACGAGCAGTACTTC
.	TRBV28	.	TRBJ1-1	CASSLEGREAFF	TGTGCCAGCAGTTTAGAGGGAAGGGAAGCTTTCTTT
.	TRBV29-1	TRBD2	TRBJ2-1	CSVSGLAGVGSSYNEQFF	TGCAGCGTCTCGGGACTAGCGGGAGTGGGGTCCTCCTACAATGAGCAGTTCTTC
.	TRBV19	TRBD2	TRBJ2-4	CASSWTSGVKNIQYF	TGTGCCAGTAGTTGGACTAGCGGGGTAAAAAACATTCAGTACTTC
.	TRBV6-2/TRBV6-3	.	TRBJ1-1	CASSWGRGQNTEAFF	TGTGCCAGCAGTTGGGGTCGGGGACAGAACACTGAAGCTTTCTTT
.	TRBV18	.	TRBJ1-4	CASSLSSPGTNEKLFF	TGTGCCAGCTCACTCTCCTCGCCGGGAACTAATGAAAAACTGTTTTTT
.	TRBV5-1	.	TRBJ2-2	CASSLAPEGELFF	TGCGCCAGCAGCTTGGCCCCAGAGGGGGAGCTGTTTTTT
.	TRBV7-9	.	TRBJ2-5	CASSLAGLQETQYF	TGTGCCAGCAGCTTAGCGGGACTCCAAGAGACCCAGTACTTC
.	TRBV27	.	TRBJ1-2	CASSLSVGSYGYTF	TGTGCCAGCAGTTTATCAGTGGGGTCCTATGGCTACACCTTC
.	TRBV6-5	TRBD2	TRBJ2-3	CASPPGLAGGTQYF	TGTGCCAGTCCCCCGGGACTAGCGGGAGGTACGCAGTATTTT
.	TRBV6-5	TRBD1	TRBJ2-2	CASSRDRRTGELFF	TGTGCCAGCAGCCGGGACAGGCGCACCGGGGAGCTGTTTTTT
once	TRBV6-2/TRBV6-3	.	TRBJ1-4	CASSYSLGAPEEPTNEKLFF	TGTGCCAGCAGTTACTCATTGGGGGCACCCGAAGAACCAACTAATGAAAAACTGTTTTTT
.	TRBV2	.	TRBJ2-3	CASSELQLAQYF	TGTGCCAGCAGTGAACTGCAACTAGCGCAGTATTTT
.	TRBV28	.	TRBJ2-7	CASSFPPMRGSSYEQYF	TGTGCCAGCAGTTTCCCCCCCATGAGGGGGAGCTCCTACGAGCAGTACTTC
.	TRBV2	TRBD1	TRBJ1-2	CASRASTGLNYGYTF	TGTGCCAGCAGAGCCTCGACAGGGCTTAACTATGGCTACACCTTC
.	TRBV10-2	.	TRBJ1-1	CASSAGMNTEAFF	TGCGCCAGCAGTGCCGGGATGAACACTGAAGCTTTCTTT
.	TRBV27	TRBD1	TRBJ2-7	CASSLVQGVYEQYF	TGTGCCAGCAGTTTAGTACAGGGGGTCTACGAGCAGTACTTC
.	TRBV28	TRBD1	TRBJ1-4	CASSPKGAVNEKLFF	TGTGCCAGCAGTCCCAAGGGGGCGGTTAATGAAAAACTGTTTTTT
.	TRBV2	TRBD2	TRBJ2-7	CASSENDGRAYEQYF	TGTGCCAGCAGTGAGAATGACGGGAGGGCCTACGAGCAGTACTTC
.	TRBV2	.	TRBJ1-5	CASSDDSTPLSTQPQHF	TGTGCCAGCAGTGATGATAGCACACCCCTCAGCACGCAGCCCCAGCATTTT
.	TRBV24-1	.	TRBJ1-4	CATSPGGVGEKLFF	TGTGCCACCAGTCCGGGGGGCGTAGGTGAAAAACTGTTTTTT
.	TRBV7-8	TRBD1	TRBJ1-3	CASSSQGQVGNTIYF	TGTGCCAGCAGCTCCCAGGGACAGGTTGGAAACACCATATATTTT
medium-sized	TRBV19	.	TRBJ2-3	CASRDNPTKDTQYF	TGTGCCAGCCGGGACAACCCCACAAAAGATACGCAGTATTTT
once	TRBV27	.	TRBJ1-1	CASSIFSNTEAFF	TGTGCCAGCAGTATCTTCTCGAACACTGAAGCTTTCTTT
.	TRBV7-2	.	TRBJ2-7	CASSKSTGNEQYF	TGTGCCAGCAGCAAATCCACAGGGAACGAGCAGTACTTC
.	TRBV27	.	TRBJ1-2	CASSLQGWGFYGYTF	TGTGCCAGCAGTTTGCAGGGTTGGGGATTTTATGGCTACACCTTC
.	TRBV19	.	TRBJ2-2	CASSRGQGRLAGRNTGELFF	TGTGCCAGTAGTAGGGGACAGGGGAGACTAGCGGGGAGGAACACCGGGGAGCTGTTTTTT
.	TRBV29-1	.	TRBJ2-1	CSVLAGSSYNEQFF	TGCAGCGTTTTGGCCGGCAGCTCCTACAATGAGCAGTTCTTC
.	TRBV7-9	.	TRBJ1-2	CASSFNSPYGYTF	TGTGCCAGCAGCTTTAACAGTCCCTATGGCTACACCTTC
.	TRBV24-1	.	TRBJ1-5	CATSDYNQPQHF	TGTGCCACCAGTGATTACAATCAGCCCCAGCATTTT
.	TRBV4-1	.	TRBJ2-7	CASSPTEGISYEQYF	TGCGCCAGCAGCCCCACTGAGGGGATTTCCTACGAGCAGTACTTC
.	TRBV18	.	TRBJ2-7	CASSPYTSLSYEQYF	TGTGCCAGCTCACCCTACACCTCCCTCTCCTACGAGCAGTACTTC
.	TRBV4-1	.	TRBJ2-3	CASSQNGLGRDTQYF	TGCGCCAGCAGCCAAAACGGTCTGGGGAGGGATACGCAGTATTTT
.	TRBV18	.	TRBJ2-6	CASSPTKAGANVLTF	TGTGCCAGCTCACCAACGAAAGCTGGGGCCAACGTCCTGACTTTC
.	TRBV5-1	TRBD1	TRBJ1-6	CASSLALGQGNSPLHF	TGCGCCAGCAGCTTGGCCTTGGGACAGGGAAATTCACCCCTCCACTTT
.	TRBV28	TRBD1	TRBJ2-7	CASSFLGTGGNEQYF	TGTGCCAGCAGTTTTCTCGGGACAGGGGGCAACGAGCAGTACTTC
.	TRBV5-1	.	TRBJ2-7	CASSSNLYEQYF	TGCGCCAGCAGCAGCAACCTCTACGAGCAGTACTTC
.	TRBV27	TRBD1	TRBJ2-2	CASKGQRNTGELFF	TGTGCCAGCAAGGGACAGAGAAACACCGGGGAGCTGTTTTTT
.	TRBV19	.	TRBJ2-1	CASSKGTNNEQFF	TGTGCCAGTAGTAAGGGGACAAACAATGAGCAGTTCTTC
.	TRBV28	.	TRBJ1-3	CASSFVGSDSGNTIYF	TGTGCCAGCAGTTTCGTCGGCTCCGACTCTGGAAACACCATATATTTT
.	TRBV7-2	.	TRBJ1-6	CASSLVGQGYSPLHF	TGTGCCAGCAGCTTAGTGGGCCAGGGTTATTCACCCCTCCACTTT
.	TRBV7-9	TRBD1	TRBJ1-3	CASRQGPSGTGNTIYF	TGTGCCAGCAGACAGGGGCCATCGGGTACTGGAAACACCATATATTTT
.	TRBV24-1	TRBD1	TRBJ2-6	CATSDSRGQGSGANVLTF	TGTGCCACCAGTGATTCCCGGGGACAGGGCTCTGGGGCCAACGTCCTGACTTTC
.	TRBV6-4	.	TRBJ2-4	CASSDEPQPLLAKNIQYF	TGTGCCAGCAGTGACGAACCTCAGCCTCTCCTAGCCAAAAACATTCAGTACTTC
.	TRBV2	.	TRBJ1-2	CASSPSLSDYGYTF	TGTGCCAGCAGTCCGAGTTTAAGCGACTATGGCTACACCTTC
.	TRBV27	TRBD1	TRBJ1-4	CASSPVQGTNEKLFF	TGTGCCAGCAGCCCCGTACAGGGGACTAATGAAAAACTGTTTTTT
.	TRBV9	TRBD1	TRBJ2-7	CASSGGQGARDEQYF	TGTGCCAGCAGCGGGGGACAGGGGGCAAGGGACGAGCAGTACTTC
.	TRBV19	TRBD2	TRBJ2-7	CASSIGGGSDEQYF	TGTGCCAGTAGTATCGGGGGGGGATCCGACGAGCAGTACTTC
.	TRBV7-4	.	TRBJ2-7	CASSPHLSPGPVYEQYF	TGTGCCAGCAGCCCACACCTCTCTCCGGGACCCGTCTACGAGCAGTACTTC
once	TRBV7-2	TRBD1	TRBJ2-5	CASSNGQGETQYF	TGTGCCAGCAGCAACGGACAGGGGGAGACCCAGTACTTC
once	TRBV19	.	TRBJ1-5	CASSKSVGGVSNQPQHF	TGTGCCAGTAGTAAATCCGTGGGGGGTGTTAGCAATCAGCCCCAGCATTTT
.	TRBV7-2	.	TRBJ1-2	CASSFYSTANYGYTF	TGTGCCAGCAGCTTTTATTCGACAGCAAACTATGGCTACACCTTC
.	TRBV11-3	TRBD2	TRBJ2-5	CASSLVFSGGPQETQYF	TGTGCCAGCAGCTTAGTTTTCAGCGGGGGGCCTCAAGAGACCCAGTACTTC